One TCR beta chain is described in this entry. Its specificity is not known. These data are taken from a study of graft-versus-host responses after intestinal transplantation. Overall study findings and caveats: Early declines in HvG clones that occurred post-transplant were associated with peak circulating GvH clone levels.

V gave up 7 bases and J gave up 2 bases; unmatched junction bases: 5. This CDR3 is built from 13 residues. CDR1 MNHNS and CDR2 SASEGT come from the germline V gene. Clones were sequenced by immunoSEQ multiplex PCR, and TCRdb holds only the in-frame ones, with some missing. The profile shows about 40,000 clones, about 90% of them singletons. This clonotype was sampled from a human patient who received an intestinal transplant, so some T cells may come from the graft donor. The chain couples TRBV6-1 to TRBJ2-7, with TRBD1 matching over 7 bases. The sample was PBMCs, taken about 330 days after intestinal transplant. CDR3 in amino acids: CASTGQAPYEQYF. The CDR3 DNA sequence: TGTGCCAGCACTGGACAGGCGCCCTACGAGCAGTACTTC.